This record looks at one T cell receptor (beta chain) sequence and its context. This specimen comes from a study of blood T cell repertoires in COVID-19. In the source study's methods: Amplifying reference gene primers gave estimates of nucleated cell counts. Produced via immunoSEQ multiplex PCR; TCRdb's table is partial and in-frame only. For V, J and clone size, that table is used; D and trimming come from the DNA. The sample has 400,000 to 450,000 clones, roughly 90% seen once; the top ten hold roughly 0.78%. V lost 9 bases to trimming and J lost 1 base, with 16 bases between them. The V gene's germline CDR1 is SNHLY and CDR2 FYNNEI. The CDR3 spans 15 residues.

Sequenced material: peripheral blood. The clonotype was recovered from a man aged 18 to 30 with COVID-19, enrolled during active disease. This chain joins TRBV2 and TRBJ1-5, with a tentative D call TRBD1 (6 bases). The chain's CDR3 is CASCQGQRSNQPQHF. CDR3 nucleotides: TGTGCCAGTTGCCAGGGGCAGCGGAGCAATCAGCCCCAGCATTTT.